This T cell receptor beta chain comes out of a study of T-cell reconstitution after alpha-beta-depleted transplantation in children. Overall study findings and caveats: From newly produced T cells came most of the T-cell counts and diversity one year after transplant. Reportedly, alpha-beta T cells present about two months post-transplant originated from several hundred expanded clones of graft origin.

A library of TCRbeta sequences, prepared with unique molecular identifiers, was generated. Each CDR3 protein is one row after TCRdb ran MiXCR on the PCR reads. Here the sample spans roughly 500,000 distinct CDR3 sequences, roughly a tenth being singletons. Remarks on this clonotype: Its antigen is unknown. Its ends do not fully match the called genes, so a read error is possible.

Looked up from germline, CDR1 is DFQATT and CDR2 is SNEGSKA (reference sequence). The length of the CDR3 is 15 residues. The chain links TRBV20-1 to TRBJ2-2, with 10 bases aligning to TRBD2. This clonotype was obtained from a child aged 2 to 9 with inherited bone marrow failure, due to receive a stem cell transplant. The sample consisted of PBMCs, taken before TCRalphabeta/CD19-depleted stem cell transplant. The CDR3 DNA reads TGCAGTGGTAGAGCTCTAGCGGGAGTCACCGGGGAGCTGTTTTTT. Protein sequence: CSGRALAGVTGELFF.